These 26 T cell receptor beta chains were all obtained from the same sample, sequenced in a study of early stage breast cancer tumors. The assay was immunoSEQ multiplex PCR, and TCRdb's table has in-frame clones only and misses some. The table has more than 7,500 clones, 71% seen once. The sequenced sample consisted of normal breast tissue next to the tumor. These receptors all stem from a person between 60 and 70 years old with breast cancer.

This clone was seen once. The J gene is TRBJ2-5, the V gene TRBV29-1, with 7 bases matching TRBD1. This CDR3 is built from 17 residues. V dropped 0 bases and J dropped 1; count of bases not matched to a gene: 11. Germline assignment: CDR1 SQVTM and CDR2 ANQGSEA. This CDR3 is CSVEDRQGVDPQETQYF. The CDR3 bases are TGCAGCGTTGAAGATCGTCAGGGGGTGGACCCCCAAGAGACCCAGTACTTC.

J is TRBJ1-3 and V is TRBV2; TRBD1 is a possible D gene (6 bases). The V end was cut by 10 bases, the J end by 2 bases, with 18 bases between. The CDR3 consists of 15 residues. Looked up from germline, CDR1 is SNHLY and CDR2 is FYNNEI. The CDR3 loop is CATLVPQGTGNTIYF. The CDR3 bases are TGTGCCACCCTCGTTCCCCAGGGGACTGGAAACACCATATATTTT.

The chain uses TRBV7-6 and TRBJ2-7, with 7 positions matching TRBD1. Germline assignment: CDR1 SGHVS and CDR2 FNYEAQ. V was clipped by 4 bases and J by 6 bases; unmatched bases: 9. The CDR3 consists of 14 residues. CDR3 residues: CASSSTGPPAEQYF. The CDR3 DNA reads TGTGCCAGCAGCTCGACAGGGCCCCCGGCCGAGCAGTACTTC.

The V call is TRBV19, the J call TRBJ1-5; TRBD1 matches 7 bases. V shed 5 bases and J 2 bases; nucleotides not matched to a gene: 6. Germline-derived CDR1 and CDR2 are LNHDA and SQIVND (reference sequence). The CDR3 is 15 residues long. The CDR3 region is CASSLQGSGNQPQHF. As DNA, the CDR3 is TGTGCCAGTAGTTTACAGGGGTCGGGCAATCAGCCCCAGCATTTT.

This chain uses TRBV30 with TRBJ1-3, with 8 bases lining up with TRBD1. Looked up from germline, CDR1 is GTSNPN and CDR2 is SVGIG (reference sequence). The V and J ends lost 2 bases and 2 bases, in that order; junction bases with no gene match: 5. The CDR3 loop spans 15 amino acids. CDR3 sequence (DNA): TGTGCCTGGAGTTCTACAGGGGGAGCTGGAAACACCATATATTTT. Its protein product is CAWSSTGGAGNTIYF.

CDR3 sequence: CASSQDYRTSYEQFF. The CDR3 bases are TGCGCCAGCAGCCAAGATTATAGGACTAGCTATGAGCAGTTCTTC. This chain joins TRBV4-3 and TRBJ2-1, with TRBD2 matching 8 bases. From germline, CDR1 is LGHNA and CDR2 YSLEER. J was trimmed by 8 bases and V by 0 bases; bases with no gene match: 6. This CDR3 has 15 residues.

In this sample, this clone turned up a few times. This chain links TRBV5-6 with TRBJ1-2; perhaps TRBD1 as D (6 bases). The germline V and J ends were trimmed by 3 bases and 4 bases, with 10 bases remaining between them. Germline V lookup: CDR1 SGHDT, CDR2 YYEEEE. The CDR3 is 13 residues long. The CDR3 loop is CASSSQGSYGYTF. CDR3 sequence (DNA): TGTGCCAGCAGCTCACAGGGTTCCTATGGCTACACCTTC.

The J gene is TRBJ1-1, the V gene TRBV9; weak D call: TRBD1 (5 bases). The CDR3 spans 16 residues. Germline V gene lookup returns CDR1 SGDLS and CDR2 YYNGEE. V lost 0 bases and J 0 bases, leaving 12 bases between the germline ends. The CDR3 is CASSVAYGHLNTEAFF. The DNA for the CDR3 is TGTGCCAGCAGCGTAGCCTATGGACACCTGAACACTGAAGCTTTCTTT.

This clone is labeled as medium-sized. The chain employs TRBV19 and TRBJ2-7; 13 positions agree with TRBD2. V gave up 7 bases and J gave up 3 bases; unmatched junction bases: 6. The V gene's germline CDR1 is LNHDA and CDR2 SQIVND (reference sequence). The CDR3 runs 15 residues. CDR3 protein: CASKRLAGGDYEQYF. Here the CDR3 DNA reads TGTGCCAGTAAGAGACTAGCGGGAGGTGACTACGAGCAGTACTTC.

The chain combines TRBV29-1 with TRBJ2-7; 7 nucleotides line up with TRBD2. CDR3 length: 16 residues. J lost 5 bases, V lost 3 bases, and 16 bases had no gene match. Germline loops: CDR1 SQVTM, CDR2 ANQGSEA. CDR3 residues: CSVEVVEDGGSDEQYF. The CDR3 bases are TGCAGCGTTGAGGTGGTCGAAGACGGCGGGAGCGACGAGCAGTACTTC.

The rearrangement uses TRBV30 and TRBJ2-7; D not certain. The V gene lost 1 base and the J gene lost 2 bases, with 6 bases spanning the gap. Germline lookup yields CDR1 GTSNPN and CDR2 SVGIG (reference sequence). CDR3 length: 12 amino acids. The CDR3, as DNA: TGTGCCTGGAGTGAATCCACCTACGAGCAGTACTTC. It codes for CAWSESTYEQYF.

The chain combines TRBV7-9 with TRBJ2-2, with 9 nucleotides matching TRBD2. The CDR3 extends over 15 amino acids. The germline gives CDR1 SEHNR, CDR2 FQNEAQ (reference sequence). V shed 5 bases and J 3 bases; nucleotides not matched to a gene: 4. The CDR3 reads CASSRAGGDTGELFF. The CDR3 bases are TGTGCCAGCAGCCGAGCGGGAGGAGACACCGGGGAGCTGTTTTTT.

The gene calls are TRBV5-1 and TRBJ2-2; 12 nucleotides line up with TRBD1. CDR3 length: 17 amino acids. In germline, CDR1 is SGHRS, CDR2 YFSETQ. V gave up 4 bases and J gave up 1 base; unmatched junction bases: 5. Here the CDR3 DNA reads TGCGCCAGCAGCCGGGGGACAGGGGGCCTGAACACCGGGGAGCTGTTTTTT. The encoded protein is CASSRGTGGLNTGELFF.

This clone was seen only a few times. V and J are TRBV7-4 and TRBJ2-1, with 11 bases lining up with TRBD2. The CDR3 extends over 16 amino acids. The V gene end was trimmed by 4 bases and the J gene end by 4 bases; junction bases not matched to a gene: 6. CDR1 is SGHVT, CDR2 SQSDAQ, per germline. The CDR3 DNA sequence: TGTGCCAGCAGCTCGGTGGGACTAGCGGTGTACAATGAGCAGTTCTTC. Its protein product is CASSSVGLAVYNEQFF.

This clone was counted between two and nine times. This chain links TRBV4-3 with TRBJ2-7; TRBD2 matches at 8 bases. This CDR3 has 16 residues. J was trimmed by 5 bases and V by 1 base; bases with no gene match: 10. Germline CDR1 LGHNA, CDR2 YSLEER. The CDR3 DNA reads TGCGCCAGCAGCCAAGCCCACTCGGGAGGGCCCCACGAGCAGTACTTC. The encoded protein is CASSQAHSGGPHEQYF.

CDR3 bases: TGTGCCAGCAGCTCTCCCCAGGCTCTCAGGGACGAGCAGTACTTC. Translation: CASSSPQALRDEQYF. The rearrangement links TRBV7-2 to TRBJ2-7, with D possibly TRBD1 on 5 matching bases. The CDR3 is 15 amino acids. The germline V gene has CDR1 SGHTA and CDR2 FQGNSA. V dropped 4 bases and J dropped 5 bases, with 18 bases sitting between them. The whole variable domain, filled in from reference TRBV7-2 and TRBJ2-7, reads GAGVSQSPSNKVTEKGKDVELRCDPISGHTALYWYRQSLGQGLEFLIYFQGNSAPDKSGLPSDRFSAERTGGSVSTLTIQRTQQEDSAVYLCASSSPQALRDEQYFGPGTRLTVT.

The CDR3 here is CSASAGSQHF. The CDR3 DNA sequence: TGCAGTGCTAGTGCGGGGTCCCAGCATTTT. The V and J genes are TRBV20-1 and TRBJ1-5; D uncertain. With 3 bases removed from V and 11 bases from J, the gap between germline ends came to 8 bases. This CDR3 is built from 10 residues. Per germline, CDR1 DFQATT and CDR2 SNEGSKA (reference sequence).

In its sample, this clone was seen once. The rearrangement joins TRBV20-1 to TRBJ2-3; D is undetermined. The CDR3 is made up of 11 amino acids. CDR1 and CDR2 from the germline V gene are DFQATT and SNEGSKA (reference sequence). The DNA of the CDR3 is TGCAGGGCGGCTGAGTCAGATACGCAGTATTTT. Protein product: CRAAESDTQYF.

The chain joins TRBV29-1 to TRBJ2-7, with D possibly being TRBD1 (5 bases). Trimming stripped 5 bases from V and 0 bases from J, with 14 bases between. The CDR3 contains 14 residues. CDR1 is SQVTM, CDR2 ANQGSEA, per germline. The CDR3 loop reads CSVYLQGSSYEQYF. CDR3 bases: TGCAGCGTTTATCTTCAGGGTAGCTCCTACGAGCAGTACTTC.

This clone was seen a few times. The rearrangement uses TRBV5-1 and TRBJ2-2; 10 bases fit TRBD1. Trimming took 6 bases from V and 4 from J; bases not matched to a gene: 3. Germline V CDR1 and CDR2: SGHRS, YFSETQ. The CDR3 is 14 residues long. CDR3: CASKGQGITGELFF. For the CDR3, the DNA is TGCGCCAGCAAGGGACAGGGGATCACCGGGGAGCTGTTTTTT. The whole variable domain, remainder taken from reference TRBV5-1 and TRBJ2-2, is KAGVTQTPRYLIKTRGQQVTLSCSPISGHRSVSWYQQTPGQGLQFLFEYFSETQRNKGNFPGRFSGRQFSNSRSEMNVSTLELGDSALYLCASKGQGITGELFFGEGSRLTVL.

The gene calls are TRBV19 and TRBJ2-7; no clear D gene. Germline lookup yields CDR1 LNHDA and CDR2 SQIVND (reference sequence). There are 14 residues in the CDR3. Trimming removed 8 bases from V and 2 bases from J, with 16 bases in between. This CDR3 reads CASSAHDFTYEQYF. CDR3 nucleotides: TGTGCCAGTTCGGCCCATGACTTCACCTACGAGCAGTACTTC.

The sample holds one count of this clone. The CDR3 reads CATSPGDYGYTF. CDR3 nucleotide sequence: TGTGCCACCTCGCCGGGGGACTATGGCTACACCTTC. This rearrangement joins TRBV6-6 to TRBJ1-2, with D perhaps matching TRBD1 (5 bases). Germline V gene data show CDR1 as MNHNY and CDR2 as SVGAGI (reference sequence). V gave up 10 bases and J gave up 3 bases, with 12 bases separating them. CDR3 length: 12 residues.

This clone was observed once. The rearrangement joins TRBV5-1 to TRBJ2-3, with TRBD2 as a possible D gene (6 bases). The CDR3 consists of 15 residues. V was shortened by 1 base and J by 4 bases, with 13 bases between the two germline ends. Germline V gene data show CDR1 as SGHRS and CDR2 as YFSETQ. The CDR3 sequence: CASSLRGTYADTQYF. For the CDR3, the DNA is TGCGCCAGCAGCTTGCGCGGGACCTATGCAGATACGCAGTATTTT.

This clone has just a few counts. The chain has TRBV28 and TRBJ2-7, with D tentatively TRBD1 (6 bases). The CDR3 contains 15 residues. Trimming removed 6 bases at V and 0 bases at J, with 15 bases between. Germline CDR1 reads MDHEN; CDR2 reads SYDVKM. The CDR3: CASSRTGTRSYEQYF. CDR3 nucleotides: TGTGCCAGCAGCCGAACAGGGACCCGCTCCTACGAGCAGTACTTC.

The chain employs TRBV7-2 and TRBJ1-1, with D uncertain. CDR1 and CDR2 from the germline V gene are SGHTA and FQGNSA. The CDR3 is 14 residues long. Trimming removed 1 base at V and 11 bases at J, with 17 bases between. The CDR3, as DNA: TGTGCCAGCAGCTTAGAGGTTTGGGCCCCATACGCTTTCTTT. Translation: CASSLEVWAPYAFF.

The genes are TRBV7-9 and TRBJ2-7, with D unresolved. The CDR3 consists of 14 residues. The V gene lost 5 bases and the J gene lost 3 bases, with 14 bases spanning the gap. Germline V gene sequence: CDR1 SEHNR, CDR2 FQNEAQ (reference sequence). CDR3 amino acids: CASSPPAGVYEQYF. DNA of the CDR3: TGTGCCAGCAGCCCCCCCGCAGGCGTCTACGAGCAGTACTTC.